The source of this T cell receptor beta chain is a study of beta chain features in type 1 diabetes. Germline V gene data show CDR1 as SGHRS and CDR2 as YFSETQ. V was trimmed by 0 bases and J by 4 bases, leaving 13 bases between them. The CDR3 covers 15 residues. All of the isolated RNA was reverse transcribed, so expressed TCRB transcripts were sequenced. This table comes from immunoSEQ multiplex PCR, and its TCRdb copy is limited to in-frame clones, with some not included. Among fewer than 25,000 clones listed, roughly two thirds were seen once. This clone turned up a few times. V and J are TRBV5-1 and TRBJ1-1; no reliable D call. The clonotype comes from a woman in her 40s in good health. The source material was Tregs from blood. CDR3 protein: CASSLDGGPRTEAFF. CDR3 nucleotides: TGCGCCAGCAGCTTGGATGGAGGGCCGCGCACTGAAGCTTTCTTT. Variable domain in full (rest from reference TRBV5-1 and TRBJ1-1): KAGVTQTPRYLIKTRGQQVTLSCSPISGHRSVSWYQQTPGQGLQFLFEYFSETQRNKGNFPGRFSGRQFSNSRSEMNVSTLELGDSALYLCASSLDGGPRTEAFFGQGTRLTVV.